This entry lists 12 T cell receptor beta chains sequenced from one sample in a study of T cell responses to AZD1222 COVID-19 vaccine. This table comes from immunoSEQ multiplex PCR, and its TCRdb copy is limited to in-frame clones, with some not included. The profile shows 130,000 to 150,000 clones, just over 90% of them singletons. The sequencing here drew on peripheral blood, taken on day 0 of MenACWY control vaccination. Receptors were obtained from an adult in good health.

This chain joins TRBV7-8 and TRBJ1-3; weak D call: TRBD1 (5 bases). Germline-derived CDR1 and CDR2 are SGHVS and FQNEAQ. V gave up 1 base and J gave up 3 bases, with 16 bases separating them. This CDR3 contains 17 residues. The CDR3, as DNA: TGTGCCAGCAGCTTAGGACTTTCAGCGGGGCTTGGAAACACCATATATTTT. This translates into CASSLGLSAGLGNTIYF.

This chain links TRBV4-2 with TRBJ1-2; TRBD1 matches 12 bases. Looked up from germline, CDR1 is LGHNA and CDR2 is YNFKEQ. After removal of 4 bases from V and 4 bases from J, the junction contained 4 bases not matched to a gene. The CDR3 is made up of 15 amino acids. CDR3 sequence: CASSRPGQGAYGYTF. The CDR3, as DNA: TGTGCCAGCAGCCGTCCGGGACAGGGGGCCTATGGCTACACCTTC.

The V and J genes are TRBV13 and TRBJ2-7; D is unresolved. Germline lookup yields CDR1 PRHDT and CDR2 FYEKMQ (reference sequence). Trimming removed 0 bases from V and 5 bases from J, with 5 bases in between. The CDR3 spans 12 residues. Written as DNA, the CDR3 is TGTGCCAGCAGCTTAGGCCACCACGAGCAGTACTTC. Protein product: CASSLGHHEQYF.

V usage is TRBV6-5 and J usage is TRBJ1-2; 7 nucleotides line up with TRBD1. The CDR3 extends over 15 amino acids. Germline V gene lookup returns CDR1 MNHEY and CDR2 SVGAGI. V lost 2 bases, J lost 2 bases, and 5 bases stayed unmatched. The CDR3 reads CASSYVKGANYGYTF. In DNA, the CDR3 is TGTGCCAGCAGTTACGTAAAGGGGGCGAACTATGGCTACACCTTC.

The count of this clone is one. V usage is TRBV11-2 and J usage is TRBJ2-5; D is perhaps TRBD2 (6 bases). Trimming removed 1 base at V and 5 bases at J, with 17 bases between. CDR3 size: 16 residues. The germline V gene has CDR1 SGHAT and CDR2 FQNNGV. CDR3 sequence: CASSLGLPKGGETQYF. CDR3 nucleotides: TGTGCCAGCAGCTTAGGACTACCTAAAGGAGGGGAGACCCAGTACTTC.

The V and J genes are TRBV29-1 and TRBJ2-5; 7 bases line up with TRBD2. The CDR3 extends over 12 amino acids. Looked up from germline, CDR1 is SQVTM and CDR2 is ANQGSEA. V was pared by 6 bases and J by 5 bases, with 6 bases of the junction left unmatched. The CDR3 coding sequence is TGCAGCGTCAAAGGGCGGGGGGAGACCCAGTACTTC. Translating it yields CSVKGRGETQYF.

The chain employs TRBV30 and TRBJ1-4, with no clear D. Looked up from germline, CDR1 is GTSNPN and CDR2 is SVGIG (reference sequence). The CDR3 extends over 12 amino acids. Trimming cost V 8 bases and J 5 bases, with 12 bases left between them. In DNA, the CDR3 is TGTGCCGGCAGCGACCAAAATGAAAAACTGTTTTTT. It encodes CAGSDQNEKLFF.

This sequence joins TRBV27 and TRBJ2-1; 16 positions match TRBD2. The germline CDR1 and CDR2 sequences are MNHEY and SMNVEV (reference sequence). V trimming: 5 bases; J trimming: 5 bases; junction bases outside the gene matches: 15. This CDR3 is built from 20 residues. The CDR3 sequence: CASSTPGLAGGPFGHNEQFF. Written as DNA, the CDR3 is TGTGCCAGCAGTACCCCGGGACTAGCGGGAGGGCCTTTTGGACACAATGAGCAGTTCTTC.

The chain joins TRBV11-2 to TRBJ1-6, with D perhaps TRBD1 (5 bases). Germline V lookup: CDR1 SGHAT, CDR2 FQNNGV. Trimming stripped 0 bases from V and 6 bases from J, with 12 bases between. The CDR3 has 16 residues. CDR3 sequence (DNA): TGTGCCAGCAGCTTAGATCATGAGGGGCTTAATTCACCCCTCCACTTT. The encoded protein is CASSLDHEGLNSPLHF.

The V gene is TRBV10-1, the J gene TRBJ1-1; 7 nucleotides match TRBD1. The CDR3 runs to 15 residues. Per germline, CDR1 WNHNN and CDR2 SYGVQD (reference sequence). V lost 4 bases, J lost 3 bases, and 8 bases stayed unmatched. The chain's CDR3 is CASSAGAGGYTEAFF. The CDR3 DNA is TGCGCCAGCAGTGCAGGGGCAGGGGGGTACACTGAAGCTTTCTTT.

The rearrangement uses TRBV9 and TRBJ2-7; weak D call: TRBD2 (5 bases). This CDR3 has 15 residues. Germline CDR1 is SGDLS and CDR2 is YYNGEE. Deletions cut 0 bases from V and 6 bases from J, with 16 bases between. CDR3 in DNA: TGTGCCAGCAGCGTAGGTATTTTCGGGATGTCCGAGCAGTACTTC. Amino acid sequence: CASSVGIFGMSEQYF.

This chain joins TRBV28 and TRBJ2-7, with D unclear. Trimming pared 7 bases from V and 3 bases from J, leaving 10 bases between. The CDR3 loop spans 12 amino acids. Germline V gene data show CDR1 as MDHEN and CDR2 as SYDVKM. CDR3 bases: TGTGCCAGCACCGTTAAGGGCTACGAGCAGTACTTC. Amino acids: CASTVKGYEQYF.